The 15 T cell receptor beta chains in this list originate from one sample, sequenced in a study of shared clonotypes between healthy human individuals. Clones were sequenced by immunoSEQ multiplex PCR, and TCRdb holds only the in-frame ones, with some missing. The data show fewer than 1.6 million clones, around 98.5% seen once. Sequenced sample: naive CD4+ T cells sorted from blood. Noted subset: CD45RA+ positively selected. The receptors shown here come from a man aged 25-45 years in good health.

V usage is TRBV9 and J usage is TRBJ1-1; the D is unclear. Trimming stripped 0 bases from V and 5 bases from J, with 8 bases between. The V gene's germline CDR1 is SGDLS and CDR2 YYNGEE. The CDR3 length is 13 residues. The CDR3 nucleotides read TGTGCCAGCAGCGTAGAGTACGGGACTGAAGCTTTCTTT. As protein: CASSVEYGTEAFF. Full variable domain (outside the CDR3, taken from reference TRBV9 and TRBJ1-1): DSGVTQTPKHLITATGQRVTLRCSPRSGDLSVYWYQQSLDQGLQFLIQYYNGEERAKGNILERFSAQQFPDLHSELNLSSLELGDSALYFCASSVEYGTEAFFGQGTRLTVV.

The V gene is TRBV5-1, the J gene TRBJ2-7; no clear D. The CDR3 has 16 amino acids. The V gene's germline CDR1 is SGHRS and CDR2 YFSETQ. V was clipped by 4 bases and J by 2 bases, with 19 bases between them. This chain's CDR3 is CASSPKFKAETYEQYF. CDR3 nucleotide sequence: TGCGCCAGCAGCCCTAAATTCAAGGCAGAGACCTACGAGCAGTACTTC.

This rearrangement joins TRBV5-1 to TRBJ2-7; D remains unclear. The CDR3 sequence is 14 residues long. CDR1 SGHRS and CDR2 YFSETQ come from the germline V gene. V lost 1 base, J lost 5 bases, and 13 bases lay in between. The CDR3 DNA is TGCGCCAGCAGCTTGAGGGTCTTGGATAACGAGCAGTACTTC. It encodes CASSLRVLDNEQYF.

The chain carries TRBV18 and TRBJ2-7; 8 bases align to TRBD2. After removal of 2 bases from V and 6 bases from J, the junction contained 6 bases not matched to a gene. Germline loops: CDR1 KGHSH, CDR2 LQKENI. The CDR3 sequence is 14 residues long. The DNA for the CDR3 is TGTGCCAGCTCACCAAGCGGGAGCTTTCGCGAGCAGTACTTC. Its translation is CASSPSGSFREQYF.

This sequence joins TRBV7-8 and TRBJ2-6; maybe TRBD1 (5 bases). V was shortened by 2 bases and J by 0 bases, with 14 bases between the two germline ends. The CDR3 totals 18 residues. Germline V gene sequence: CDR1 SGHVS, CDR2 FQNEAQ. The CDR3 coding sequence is TGTGCCAGCAGCTTAAAGCAGGTGGGGCTCTCTGGGGCCAACGTCCTGACTTTC. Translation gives CASSLKQVGLSGANVLTF.

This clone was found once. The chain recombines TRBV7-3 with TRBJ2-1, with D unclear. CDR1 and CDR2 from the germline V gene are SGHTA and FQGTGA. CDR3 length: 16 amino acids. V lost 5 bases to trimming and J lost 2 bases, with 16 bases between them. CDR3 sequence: CASSPSLKVTYNEQFF. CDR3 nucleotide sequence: TGTGCCAGCAGCCCCAGCCTAAAGGTCACCTACAATGAGCAGTTCTTC.

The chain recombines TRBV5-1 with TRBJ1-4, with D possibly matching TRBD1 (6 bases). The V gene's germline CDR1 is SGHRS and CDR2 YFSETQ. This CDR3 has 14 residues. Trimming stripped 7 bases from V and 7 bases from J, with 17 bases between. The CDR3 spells CASGTGQGSEKLFF. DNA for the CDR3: TGCGCCAGCGGAACAGGGCAAGGGAGTGAAAAACTGTTTTTT.

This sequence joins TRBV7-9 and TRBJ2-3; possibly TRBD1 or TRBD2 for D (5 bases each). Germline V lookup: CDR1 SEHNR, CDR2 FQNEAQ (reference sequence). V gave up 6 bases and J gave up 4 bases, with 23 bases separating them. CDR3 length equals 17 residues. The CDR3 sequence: CASRGPLGVDKADTQYF. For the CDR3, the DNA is TGTGCCAGCAGGGGGCCCTTGGGGGTCGATAAAGCAGATACGCAGTATTTT.

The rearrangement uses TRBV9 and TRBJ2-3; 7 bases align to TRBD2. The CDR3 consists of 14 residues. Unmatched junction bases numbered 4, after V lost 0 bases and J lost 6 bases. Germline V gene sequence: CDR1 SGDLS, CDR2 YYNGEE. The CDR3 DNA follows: TGTGCCAGCAGCGTAGTGTCGCGGGAGGATACGCAGTATTTT. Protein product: CASSVVSREDTQYF.

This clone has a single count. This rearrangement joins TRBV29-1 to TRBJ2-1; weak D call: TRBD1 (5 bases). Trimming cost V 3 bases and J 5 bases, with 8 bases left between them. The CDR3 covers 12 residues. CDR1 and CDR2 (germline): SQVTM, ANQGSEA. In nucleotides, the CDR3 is TGCAGCGTTGATACAGGCGACAATGAGCAGTTCTTC. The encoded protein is CSVDTGDNEQFF.

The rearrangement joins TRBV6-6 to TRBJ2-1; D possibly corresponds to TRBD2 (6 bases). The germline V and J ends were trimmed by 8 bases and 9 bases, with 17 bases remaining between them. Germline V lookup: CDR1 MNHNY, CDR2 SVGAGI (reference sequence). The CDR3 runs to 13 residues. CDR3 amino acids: CASALEGRGEQFF. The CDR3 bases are TGTGCCAGCGCCTTGGAGGGGAGAGGTGAGCAGTTCTTC.

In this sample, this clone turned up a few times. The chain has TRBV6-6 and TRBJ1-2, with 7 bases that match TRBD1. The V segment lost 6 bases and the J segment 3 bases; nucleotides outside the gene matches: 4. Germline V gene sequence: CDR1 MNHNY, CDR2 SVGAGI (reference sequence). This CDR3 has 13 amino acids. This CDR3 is CASRLGQYYGYTF. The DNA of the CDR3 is TGTGCCAGCAGGTTGGGACAGTACTATGGCTACACCTTC.

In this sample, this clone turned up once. CDR3 sequence reads: CASSQDRGFPSTDTQYF. Written as DNA, the CDR3 is TGCGCCAGCAGCCAAGATAGGGGCTTTCCTAGCACAGATACGCAGTATTTT. The chain carries TRBV4-3 and TRBJ2-3; TRBD1 might be the D (5 bases). The germline CDR1 and CDR2 sequences are LGHNA and YSLEER. This CDR3 region has 17 residues. Trimming shortened V by 0 bases and J by 0 bases, and 13 bases separated the two germline ends.

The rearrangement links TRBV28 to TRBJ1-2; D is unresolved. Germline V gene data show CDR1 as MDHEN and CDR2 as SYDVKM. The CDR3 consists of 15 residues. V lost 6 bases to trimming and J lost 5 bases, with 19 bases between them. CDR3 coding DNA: TGTGCCAGCAGCACCCCTCGCGGCGGGCGATATGGCTACACCTTC. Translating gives CASSTPRGGRYGYTF.

CDR3 nucleotide sequence: TGTGCCAGCAGCGGCGGGGTTTCCTACGAGCAGTACTTC. It translates to CASSGGVSYEQYF. The V gene is TRBV25-1, the J gene TRBJ2-7, with D maybe TRBD2 (6 bases). Trimming removed 6 bases at V and 1 base at J, with 10 bases between. In germline, CDR1 is MGHDK, CDR2 SYGVNS. The CDR3 is 13 residues long.